One sample yielded the 4 T cell receptor beta chains listed below, sequenced in a study of shared clonotypes between healthy human individuals. The protocol was immunoSEQ multiplex PCR, while the TCRdb copy is restricted to in-frame clones and leaves out a portion. The data show approximately 530,000 clones, roughly 95% seen once. Material for sequencing was naive CD4+ T cells sorted from blood. Subset denoted: CD45RA+ positively selected. The receptor source for this set is a woman between 25 and 40 years old in good health.

The chain is built from TRBV21-1 and TRBJ2-3. TRBV21-1 is a listed pseudogene. The CDR3 extends over 17 amino acids. The CDR3 DNA reads TGTGCCAGCAGACCCCAGGTACGGGTCCCTAGCACAGATACGCAGTATTTT. It encodes CASRPQVRVPSTDTQYF.

This chain uses TRBV7-9 with TRBJ2-5, with 7 bases identical to TRBD2. This CDR3 has 14 amino acids. Germline V CDR1 and CDR2: SEHNR, FQNEAQ (reference sequence). V lost 6 bases and J lost 3; bases outside the gene matches: 7. The CDR3, as DNA: TGTGCCAGCAGGTCAGCTAGCGGTGAAGAGACCCAGTACTTC. The encoded protein is CASRSASGEETQYF.

The chain joins TRBV25-1 to TRBJ2-6; D is ambiguous. Germline-derived CDR1 and CDR2 are MGHDK and SYGVNS. Trimming removed 1 base at V and 2 bases at J, with 9 bases between. The CDR3 length is 16 residues. For the CDR3, the DNA is TGTGCCAGCAGTGAATTCAGGTCCCCTGGGGCCAACGTCCTGACTTTC. As protein: CASSEFRSPGANVLTF.

The chain recombines TRBV19 with TRBJ1-2; 9 bases fit TRBD1. Germline V gene sequence: CDR1 LNHDA, CDR2 SQIVND (reference sequence). After removal of 4 bases from V and 6 bases from J, the junction contained 9 bases not matched to a gene. The CDR3 has 15 residues. DNA of the CDR3: TGTGCCAGTAGTAAGGACAGGGGACCTATAGATGGCTACACCTTC. This codes for CASSKDRGPIDGYTF.